This entry is about one T cell receptor (beta chain). Its cognate antigen is unknown. This sample was taken from a study of cytomegalovirus exposure and HLA in healthy donors. Germline CDR1 SGHNT, CDR2 YYREEE (reference sequence). Trimming cost V 0 bases and J 4 bases, with 13 bases left between them. The CDR3 is 15 residues long. General study points: TRBV6-2, TRBV6-3 and other indistinguishable V segments were excluded. Common viral pathogens (according to a later analysis) appeared linked to several of the most significant clusters.

The PCR contained 60 Vbeta and 13 Jbeta primers. Clones were sequenced by immunoSEQ multiplex PCR, and TCRdb holds only the in-frame ones, with some missing. The sample carries under 150,000 clones, about three quarters recorded once. The V call is TRBV5-4, the J call TRBJ1-1; D may be TRBD1 (5 bases). Sequenced material: PBMCs. This receptor was taken from a human donor in good health. In DNA, the CDR3 is TGTGCCAGCAGCTTGGGACTGGGGGGGAGCACTGAAGCTTTCTTT. Translating it yields CASSLGLGGSTEAFF.